This T cell receptor beta chain was identified in a study of blood T cell repertoires in COVID-19. Two negative PCRs, clearance, or symptom resolution had been documented for recovered Cohort 3 donors. The V gene's germline CDR1 is SGHKS and CDR2 YYEKEE (reference sequence). This CDR3 spans 14 amino acids. V lost 0 bases and J lost 4, with 9 bases in between. Only one count was recorded for this clone. Per the original data handling: Cell counts per sample came from amplifying reference gene primers. TCRdb's table, derived via immunoSEQ multiplex PCR, lists solely in-frame clones and lacks some. That table supplies the V and J calls and clone size; D and trimming were determined from the DNA. The data contain about 250,000 clones, around nine tenths of them singletons.

The sample was PBMCs or T cells enriched from blood (not recorded which). The origin of this receptor is a man aged 35 to 55 who had recovered from COVID-19. The rearrangement uses TRBV5-5 and TRBJ2-3, with D unclear. CDR3 in amino acids: CASSLDGLADTQYF. CDR3 bases: TGTGCCAGCAGCTTGGATGGGCTTGCAGATACGCAGTATTTT.